The rows below give T cell receptor beta chains drawn from one sample of a study of blood T cell repertoires in COVID-19. TCRdb's table, derived via immunoSEQ multiplex PCR, lists solely in-frame clones and lacks some. The repertoire holds approximately 320,000 clones, with about nine tenths as singletons. Sequencing was done on a sample of PBMCs or T cells enriched from blood (not recorded which). The source of these receptors is a woman under 30 who had recovered from COVID-19. Each CDR3 is given with its conserved first and last residue. A D gene is named only where the DNA matches it firmly.

>.|15|TRBV5-5|TRBJ2-1
CASSRGQGLSNEQFF
>.|11|TRBV20-1|TRBJ1-1
CSANSGTEAFF
>.|14|TRBV7-9|TRBJ1-2
CASSLDLNDYGYTF
>TRBD2|19|TRBV9|TRBJ2-3
CASSPRGQTSGGNTDTQYF
>.|16|TRBV10-3|TRBJ2-2
CAISESGGIDTGELFF
>.|16|TRBV5-6|TRBJ2-1
CASTQLLMGAGDEQFF
>.|14|TRBV24-1|TRBJ1-1
CATSEGVGNTEAFF
>.|10|TRBV28|TRBJ1-1
CASGGTEAFF
>.|15|TRBV5-6|TRBJ1-1
CASSLAGESNTEAFF
>TRBD1|15|TRBV18|TRBJ2-7
CASSPPRDSSYEQYF
>.|16|TRBV28|TRBJ1-1
CASSFSGHNMNTEAFF
>TRBD1|13|TRBV28|TRBJ2-3
CATPGTVPDTQYF
>.|14|TRBV28|TRBJ2-1
CASSAGGLHHEQFF
>.|15|TRBV4-2|TRBJ2-1
CASSQVSSAYNEQFF
>TRBD1|18|TRBV4-3|TRBJ2-6
CASSQYPDRLSGANVLTF
>TRBD1|15|TRBV28|TRBJ2-7
CASSLGQGFSYEQYF
>.|16|TRBV10-3|TRBJ2-1
CAISPWGTTSYNEQFF
>TRBD1|14|TRBV7-9|TRBJ1-6
CASSLENRGSPLHF
>TRBD2|15|TRBV25-1|TRBJ2-7
CASSDELAGGYEQYF
>TRBD1|15|TRBV10-3|TRBJ2-1
CAISPGQGVYNEQFF
>.|17|TRBV21-1|TRBJ2-7
CASSKIRVGPQTYEQYF
>.|12|TRBV18|TRBJ1-1
CASSPTRFEAFF
>TRBD2|18|TRBV4-2|TRBJ2-7
CASSRRLAGSDGSYEQYF
>.|15|TRBV5-1|TRBJ1-2
CASKFSTGDNYGYTF
>.|14|TRBV5-4|TRBJ1-1
CASSLGRGNTEAFF
>TRBD2|14|TRBV19|TRBJ2-2
CASSIGGLAGNLFF
>.|19|TRBV21-1|TRBJ1-1
CASRPGGVKGLAMNTEAFF
>TRBD1|15|TRBV24-1|TRBJ2-3
CATSDSGQDTDTQYF
>.|14|TRBV7-6|TRBJ2-7
CASSLELDTRVQYF
>.|12|TRBV18|TRBJ1-1
CASSPTGSEAFF
>TRBD1|16|TRBV5-4|TRBJ2-2
CASSLSPGQGTGELFF
>.|12|TRBV3-1/TRBV3-2|TRBJ1-3
CASSPVGNTIYF
>.|17|TRBV28|TRBJ1-2
CASSLLIELDFNYGYTF
>.|16|TRBV4-1|TRBJ1-4
CASSRLAGVTNEKLFF
>TRBD2|15|TRBV7-9|TRBJ2-1
CASSSRGGPYNEQFF
>TRBD1|16|TRBV28|TRBJ1-5
CASSHGRQGSNQPQHF
>TRBD1|18|TRBV24-1|TRBJ2-2
CATSDISRGTGTTGELFF